This TCR beta chain was captured in a study of neurological immune-mediated disorders. Regarding the study as a whole: There were no CDR3 amino acid sequences shared by expanded clones across subjects, a result suggesting private repertoires in all groups.

The method for making cDNA was 5'RACE, and it used 10-nucleotide random UMIs. Using its own MiXCR run on the 5' RACE reads, TCRdb lists one record per CDR3 protein. The repertoire has some 28,000 distinct CDR3 sequences, 9% to 15% of them found once; the top ten carry 7.8%. Ten or more counts support this clonotype. Its antigen remains unidentified. This CDR3 is built from 12 residues. The V gene lost 10 bases and the J gene lost 4 bases, with 11 bases spanning the gap. The sequence derives from a man aged 60 to 75 in good health. V gene TRBV12-3 or TRBV12-4 combines with J gene TRBJ1-5; a weak D match, TRBD1 (6 bases). The specimen was PBMCs. The CDR3 nucleotides read TGTGCCACCCAGACAGGTAATCAGCCCCAGCATTTT. Amino acids: CATQTGNQPQHF.